One and the same sample provided the 18 T cell receptor beta chains below, sequenced in a study of T cell responses to AZD1222 COVID-19 vaccine. Libraries were prepared by immunoSEQ multiplex PCR; TCRdb keeps only in-frame clonotypes and omits some of them. The sample carries 120,000 to 150,000 clones, approximately 88% recorded once. The sequencing here drew on peripheral blood, taken 28 days after the second dose of the MenACWY control vaccine. These TCRs come from an adult who received the MenACWY meningococcal vaccine as a control.

This clone was picked up a small number of times. V and J are TRBV11-2 and TRBJ1-5; D is uncertain. This CDR3 region has 17 residues. Trimming took off 2 bases at V and 0 bases at J, with 14 bases between the two ends. Germline-derived CDR1 and CDR2 are SGHAT and FQNNGV. The CDR3: CASSLKAAGYSNQPQHF. The CDR3 coding sequence is TGTGCCAGCAGCTTAAAGGCGGCGGGATATAGCAATCAGCCCCAGCATTTT.

This clone was observed a single time. The V call is TRBV11-3, the J call TRBJ2-5; D might be TRBD2 (6 bases). Germline CDR1 is SGHNT and CDR2 is YENEEA. Trimming removed 1 base at V and 4 bases at J, with 19 bases between. There are 17 residues in the CDR3. For the CDR3, the DNA is TGTGCCAGCAGCTTAGCGGGGGTTTACGCGGGTGGAGAGACCCAGTACTTC. Translating gives CASSLAGVYAGGETQYF.

V and J are TRBV2 and TRBJ1-2; 8 bases line up with TRBD1. Germline trimming cut 4 bases from V and 8 bases from J; bases unmatched to any gene: 9. The CDR3 is 14 residues long. CDR1 is SNHLY, CDR2 FYNNEI, per germline. CDR3 coding DNA: TGTGCCAGCAGTGTCGCCAGGGGGCTTGTGGGCTACACCTTC. This sequence encodes CASSVARGLVGYTF.

The CDR3 DNA reads TGTGCCAGCAGCTTGGCCCGGGGGCCGGGAGATACGCAGTATTTT. Protein product: CASSLARGPGDTQYF. V usage is TRBV5-6 and J usage is TRBJ2-3; D tentatively reads TRBD1 or TRBD2 (6 bases each). The CDR3 is 15 amino acids. Between the trimmed V and J ends, which lost 0 bases and 5 bases, there was a span of 13 bases. Germline V gene lookup returns CDR1 SGHDT and CDR2 YYEEEE.

The genes are TRBV2 and TRBJ1-2; 7 nucleotides match TRBD1. There are 14 residues in the CDR3. Germline V gene data show CDR1 as SNHLY and CDR2 as FYNNEI. V lost 1 base to trimming and J lost 7 bases; unmatched junction nucleotides: 6. CDR3 nucleotide sequence: TGTGCCAGCAGTGAAGGGGACAGCTCTTCTGGCTACACCTTC. It is translated as CASSEGDSSSGYTF.

This clone was counted a few times. The V gene is TRBV7-3, the J gene TRBJ2-1; a possible D gene is TRBD1 (5 bases). The CDR3 runs to 13 residues. Trimming removed 4 bases at V and 13 bases at J, with 17 bases between. In germline, CDR1 is SGHTA, CDR2 FQGTGA. The CDR3 DNA is TGTGCCAGCAGCTCACCGACAACAGGAATACAGTTCTTC. It translates to CASSSPTTGIQFF. Full variable domain (outside the CDR3, taken from reference TRBV7-3 and TRBJ2-1): GAGVSQTPSNKVTEKGKYVELRCDPISGHTALYWYRQSLGQGPEFLIYFQGTGAADDSGLPNDRFFAVRPEGSVSTLKIQRTERGDSAVYLCASSSPTTGIQFFGPGTRLTVL.

The V and J genes are TRBV7-3 and TRBJ2-7, with D possibly matching TRBD1 (6 bases). The germline CDR1 and CDR2 sequences are SGHTA and FQGTGA. There are 15 residues in the CDR3. V lost 1 base and J lost 2, with 12 bases in between. The CDR3 DNA sequence: TGTGCCAGCAGCTTAAGGGGGCTAGGGGCCTACGAGCAGTACTTC. Amino acids: CASSLRGLGAYEQYF.

The V gene is TRBV29-1, the J gene TRBJ1-1; D may be TRBD1 (6 bases). Per the germline V gene, CDR1 is SQVTM and CDR2 is ANQGSEA. V lost 6 bases and J 7 bases, leaving 15 bases between the germline ends. The CDR3 totals 12 residues. The CDR3 region has the DNA TGCAGCGTCTCACAGGGCCCATTTGAAGCTTTCTTT. As protein: CSVSQGPFEAFF.

CDR3 coding DNA: TGTGCCATCGGGGGACAGACCAACGCGAACACTGAAGCTTTCTTT. It yields the protein CAIGGQTNANTEAFF. The chain joins TRBV10-3 to TRBJ1-1, with 7 bases lining up with TRBD1. The CDR3 is 15 amino acids. Germline CDR1 reads ENHRY; CDR2 reads SYGVKD. Trimming at V came to 8 bases and at J to 1 base, leaving 10 bases not matched to a gene.

Regarding this clone: Other DNA sequences in this specimen translate into the identical CDR3. The chain recombines TRBV5-1 with TRBJ1-1, with D hard to call. V was trimmed by 0 bases and J by 5 bases, leaving 11 bases between them. Germline CDR1 is SGHRS and CDR2 is YFSETQ. The CDR3 length is 14 residues. As DNA, the CDR3 is TGCGCCAGCAGCTTGGAATCCGGAGGGACTGAAGCTTTCTTT. Amino acid sequence: CASSLESGGTEAFF.

V and J are TRBV11-3 and TRBJ2-7, with D perhaps assigned TRBD1 or TRBD2 (5 bases each). V lost 4 bases, J lost 0 bases, and 16 bases lay in between. The length of the CDR3 is 16 residues. The germline CDR1 and CDR2 sequences are SGHNT and YENEEA. The CDR3 reads CASSSTTGTGSYEQYF. CDR3 DNA: TGTGCCAGCAGCTCAACCACCGGGACGGGCTCCTACGAGCAGTACTTC.

The chain links TRBV6-5 to TRBJ1-1, with 7 nucleotides matching TRBD1. CDR3 length equals 13 residues. CDR1 and CDR2 from the germline V gene are MNHEY and SVGAGI. V gave up 9 bases and J gave up 0 bases; unmatched junction bases: 4. CDR3 bases: TGTGCCAGTCAGGGACAGTTGAACACTGAAGCTTTCTTT. It codes for CASQGQLNTEAFF.

This rearrangement joins TRBV2 to TRBJ1-1; 7 bases map to TRBD1. The CDR3 totals 15 residues. Looked up from germline, CDR1 is SNHLY and CDR2 is FYNNEI. V dropped 2 bases and J dropped 1; count of bases not matched to a gene: 4. CDR3 nucleotides: TGTGCCAGCAGTGAAACAGGGGTACCGAACACTGAAGCTTTCTTT. Amino acid sequence: CASSETGVPNTEAFF.

Here the CDR3 reads CATSSRGNIGELFF. The CDR3 DNA reads as TGTGCCACCAGCAGCAGGGGGAATATCGGGGAGCTGTTTTTT. The rearrangement joins TRBV15 to TRBJ2-2, with 7 nucleotides matching TRBD1. Germline V gene sequence: CDR1 LNHNV, CDR2 YYDKDF (reference sequence). With V trimmed by 3 bases and J by 7 bases, 5 bases remained unmatched. This CDR3 contains 14 residues.

The chain employs TRBV12-5 and TRBJ2-5, with D possibly matching TRBD1 (5 bases). Trimming removed 4 bases from V and 0 bases from J, with 6 bases in between. The germline V gene has CDR1 LGHNT and CDR2 FRNRAP. The CDR3 consists of 13 residues. The CDR3 DNA reads TGTGCTAGTGGTTCGGACAACCAAGAGACCCAGTACTTC. It yields the protein CASGSDNQETQYF.

The genes are TRBV27 and TRBJ2-2; the D gene is possibly TRBD2 (5 bases). The CDR3 covers 15 residues. Germline CDR1 reads MNHEY; CDR2 reads SMNVEV (reference sequence). The V gene lost 3 bases and the J gene lost 4 bases, with 12 bases spanning the gap. The CDR3 bases are TGTGCCAGCAGTTTTGGAGGCTTCGTCACCGGGGAGCTGTTTTTT. Protein sequence: CASSFGGFVTGELFF.

The chain combines TRBV5-4 with TRBJ1-2; 7 bases are a match to TRBD1. Germline V lookup: CDR1 SGHNT, CDR2 YYREEE (reference sequence). This CDR3 region has 15 residues. V shed 4 bases and J 7 bases; nucleotides not matched to a gene: 13. The CDR3 sequence: CASSAGDSGSIGYTF. The CDR3 region has the DNA TGTGCCAGCAGCGCCGGGGACAGCGGTTCTATTGGCTACACCTTC.

This clone is a singleton in its sample. V is TRBV7-9 and J is TRBJ2-2; 12 positions agree with TRBD2. The germline V gene has CDR1 SEHNR and CDR2 FQNEAQ (reference sequence). V trimming: 5 bases; J trimming: 0 bases; junction bases outside the gene matches: 4. The CDR3 spans 17 residues. The DNA for the CDR3 is TGTGCCAGCAGCGTGAGGACTAGCGGGGCGAACACCGGGGAGCTGTTTTTT. Amino acids: CASSVRTSGANTGELFF.